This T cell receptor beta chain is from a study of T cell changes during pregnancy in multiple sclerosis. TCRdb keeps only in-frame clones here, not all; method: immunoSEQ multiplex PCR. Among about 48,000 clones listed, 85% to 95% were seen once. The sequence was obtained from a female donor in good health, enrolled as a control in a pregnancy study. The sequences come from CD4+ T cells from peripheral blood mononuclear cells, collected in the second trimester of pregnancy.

CDR3 protein: CASSSTGTSGGGWQFF. The CDR3, as DNA: TGTGCCAGCAGTTCAACCGGGACTAGCGGAGGTGGCTGGCAGTTCTTC. V usage is TRBV28 and J usage is TRBJ2-1; 11 nucleotides agree with TRBD2. V lost 4 bases to trimming and J lost 12 bases; unmatched junction nucleotides: 14. Germline lookup yields CDR1 MDHEN and CDR2 SYDVKM. CDR3 length equals 16 residues.